The 17 T cell receptor beta chains in this list originate from one sample, sequenced in a study of T cell responses to AZD1222 COVID-19 vaccine. Sequencing used immunoSEQ multiplex PCR; TCRdb keeps in-frame clones, though not all of them. The table includes around 50,000 clones, around 84% detected once. Sequences were derived from peripheral blood, sampled on day 0 of AZD1222 vaccination. The receptors derive from an adult in good health.

The chain combines TRBV23-1 with TRBJ1-1; the D gene is possibly TRBD1 (6 bases). TRBV23-1 is known as an ORF, though its function is uncertain. CDR3 size: 15 residues. Deletions cut 9 bases from V and 3 bases from J, with 20 bases between. The CDR3 sequence is CASRVGQGRDTEAFF. DNA of the CDR3: TGCGCCAGTCGGGTGGGGCAGGGGAGAGACACTGAAGCTTTCTTT.

This clone was detected only once. This chain uses TRBV6-5 with TRBJ1-2, with D possibly matching TRBD1 (5 bases). CDR1 and CDR2 (germline): MNHEY, SVGAGI. CDR3 length equals 14 residues. V was clipped by 5 bases and J by 6 bases, with 16 bases between them. The CDR3 DNA reads as TGTGCCAGCAGTCCTCTGGGACCGAGTAATGGCTACACCTTC. Its translation is CASSPLGPSNGYTF.

The CDR3 DNA sequence: TGTGCCAGCAGCAGTACTGGGGGGCACGAGCAGTACTTC. Protein product: CASSSTGGHEQYF. The chain joins TRBV5-4 to TRBJ2-7; possibly TRBD1 or TRBD2 for D (6 bases each). CDR1 is SGHNT, CDR2 YYREEE, per germline (reference sequence). CDR3 length: 13 residues. V shed 4 bases and J shed 5 bases, with 13 bases lying between them.

This clone was found once. V is TRBV7-9 and J is TRBJ2-5, with D hard to call. Germline V gives CDR1 SEHNR, CDR2 FQNEAQ (reference sequence). The V end was cut by 4 bases, the J end by 5 bases, with 8 bases between. The CDR3 is made up of 12 amino acids. The CDR3 region is CASSSVLETQYF. The CDR3 DNA reads TGTGCCAGCAGCTCAGTTTTGGAGACCCAGTACTTC. The full variable domain, with the rest looked up from reference TRBV7-9 and TRBJ2-5, is DTGVSQNPRHKITKRGQNVTFRCDPISEHNRLYWYRQTLGQGPEFLTYFQNEAQLEKSRLLSDRFSAERPKGSFSTLEIQRTEQGDSAMYLCASSSVLETQYFGPGTRLLVL.

The chain is built from TRBV20-1 and TRBJ2-7, with 7 nucleotides matching TRBD1. Germline V gene data show CDR1 as DFQATT and CDR2 as SNEGSKA (reference sequence). CDR3 size: 15 residues. The ends lost 3 bases at V and 2 bases at J; junction bases unmatched: 10. The CDR3 spells CSASPGTATTYEQYF. The DNA for the CDR3 is TGCAGTGCTAGTCCCGGGACAGCCACCACCTACGAGCAGTACTTC.

V gene TRBV6-5 combines with J gene TRBJ2-7; TRBD2 is a possible D gene (5 bases). V lost 7 bases, J lost 2 bases, and 6 bases lay in between. Per germline, CDR1 MNHEY and CDR2 SVGAGI. This CDR3 region has 11 residues. CDR3 nucleotide sequence: TGTGCCAGCATGGGAGCCTACGAGCAGTACTTC. Translation: CASMGAYEQYF.

This clone was counted once. This sequence joins TRBV18 and TRBJ2-5; 12 bases agree with TRBD2. The V gene's germline CDR1 is KGHSH and CDR2 LQKENI. The V and J ends lost 1 base and 3 bases, in that order; junction bases with no gene match: 12. The CDR3 is 19 residues long. The CDR3 protein is CASSPRSSGGARVEETQYF. Here the CDR3 DNA reads TGTGCCAGCTCACCACGCTCTAGCGGGGGGGCCCGGGTAGAAGAGACCCAGTACTTC.

This chain links TRBV19 with TRBJ2-3, with D possibly matching TRBD1 (8 bases). Germline CDR1 LNHDA, CDR2 SQIVND (reference sequence). This CDR3 has 15 amino acids. Deletions cut 9 bases from V and 2 bases from J, with 18 bases between. The CDR3 bases are TGTGCCAGCTGGGGGGGGACAGGATACACAGATACGCAGTATTTT. Its translation: CASWGGTGYTDTQYF.

The V gene is TRBV10-3, the J gene TRBJ1-2; a weak D match, TRBD1 (5 bases). The CDR3 spans 13 residues. Germline CDR1 is ENHRY and CDR2 is SYGVKD. V gave up 7 bases and J gave up 6 bases, with 15 bases separating them. This chain's CDR3 is CAITEGPGDGYTF. DNA of the CDR3: TGTGCCATCACCGAGGGACCTGGGGATGGCTACACCTTC.

The rearrangement uses TRBV5-1 and TRBJ2-1, with D possibly being TRBD1 (6 bases). Germline CDR1 reads SGHRS; CDR2 reads YFSETQ. V lost 4 bases, J lost 0 bases, and 14 bases lay in between. CDR3 length equals 16 residues. CDR3 sequence reads: CASSQGIPLSYNEQFF. For the CDR3, the DNA is TGCGCCAGCAGCCAGGGGATCCCCCTCTCCTACAATGAGCAGTTCTTC.

This sequence joins TRBV3-1 (or the pseudogene TRBV3-2) and TRBJ1-3; D not resolved. There are 15 residues in the CDR3. From germline, CDR1 is LGHDT and CDR2 YNNKEL (reference sequence). The V and J ends lost 0 bases and 8 bases respectively, with 14 bases between them. The CDR3 sequence: CASSQERRSWDTIYF. The CDR3 bases are TGTGCCAGCAGCCAAGAAAGAAGGAGTTGGGACACCATATATTTT.

V and J are TRBV7-8 and TRBJ1-3, with no clear D. V lost 6 bases and J lost 0, with 9 bases in between. The CDR3 has 14 residues. CDR1 is SGHVS and CDR2 is FQNEAQ in the germline V gene. The CDR3: CASRPDNSGNTIYF. The CDR3 DNA reads TGTGCCAGCAGGCCCGACAACTCTGGAAACACCATATATTTT.

This clone was detected only once. The rearrangement uses TRBV2 and TRBJ2-1, with D possibly being TRBD2 (5 bases). Trimming pared 7 bases from V and 0 bases from J, leaving 10 bases between. Germline CDR1 SNHLY, CDR2 FYNNEI. CDR3 length: 14 residues. The CDR3 reads CASTTGGSYNEQFF. CDR3 sequence (DNA): TGTGCCAGCACTACCGGAGGCTCCTACAATGAGCAGTTCTTC.

The chain combines TRBV19 with TRBJ2-1, with a weak D call TRBD1 (6 bases). The germline V gene encodes CDR1 LNHDA and CDR2 SQIVND (reference sequence). The ends were cut back, 1 base at V and 13 bases at J, with 17 bases in the middle. The CDR3 sequence is 14 residues long. The CDR3: CASSIGGTNRDQFF. The CDR3 DNA reads TGTGCCAGTAGTATAGGGGGGACAAATCGGGATCAGTTCTTC.

The rearrangement uses TRBV6-5 and TRBJ1-4; D gene uncertain. V gave up 8 bases and J gave up 8 bases, with 18 bases separating them. The CDR3 runs 14 residues. Germline CDR1 and CDR2: MNHEY and SVGAGI. The chain's CDR3 is CASRGRVFGEKLFF. The CDR3 nucleotides are TGTGCCAGCCGCGGGCGGGTGTTCGGCGAAAAACTGTTTTTT.

This chain links TRBV5-6 with TRBJ2-5; TRBD1 aligns across 9 bases. The CDR3 extends over 15 amino acids. The V gene's germline CDR1 is SGHDT and CDR2 YYEEEE. V lost 1 base, J lost 5 bases, and 6 bases stayed unmatched. The CDR3: CASSLRTGVVETQYF. The CDR3, as DNA: TGTGCCAGCAGCTTGAGGACAGGGGTGGTGGAGACCCAGTACTTC.

The genes are TRBV7-9 and TRBJ1-1; D gene unclear. This CDR3 region has 14 residues. From germline, CDR1 is SEHNR and CDR2 FQNEAQ (reference sequence). V gave up 1 base and J gave up 1 base, with 7 bases separating them. The CDR3 DNA reads TGTGCCAGCAGCTTAGTCTTCAAGAACACTGAAGCTTTCTTT. It is translated as CASSLVFKNTEAFF.